A selection of T cell receptor beta chains follows, all from one sample in a study of PD-1 and CTLA-4 blockade in melanoma. Using immunoSEQ multiplex PCR, the repertoire was profiled, and TCRdb retains in-frame clones only, with some absent. The sample has nearly 30,000 clones, roughly nine tenths seen once. The source was CD8+ T cells from peripheral blood, collected before anti-PD-1 treatment. Source of these receptors: a human donor with melanoma. Each CDR3 is given with its conserved first and last residue. The order of the fields is J gene, V gene, clone size, D gene, CDR3 DNA, CDR3 protein. D genes are given only for firm matches. Rows may omit the clone size; those that give it use once, few, many or a size class.

j_gene: TRBJ2-7
v_gene: TRBV27
abundance: -
d_gene: -
CDR3nt: TGTGCCAGCAGTTTTGGTGCTACCTACGAGCAGTACTTC
CDR3aa: CASSFGATYEQYF

j_gene: TRBJ2-3
v_gene: TRBV27
abundance: -
d_gene: -
CDR3nt: TGTGCCAGCACCGAATTTGGGACACTCACAGATACGCAGTATTTT
CDR3aa: CASTEFGTLTDTQYF

j_gene: TRBJ1-2
v_gene: TRBV27
abundance: -
d_gene: -
CDR3nt: TGTGCCAGCAGCCCATACGCAGATCTATGGGGCTACACCTTC
CDR3aa: CASSPYADLWGYTF

j_gene: TRBJ2-1
v_gene: TRBV20-1
abundance: -
d_gene: -
CDR3nt: TGCAGTGCGTCACCGGGCAATGAGCAGTTCTTC
CDR3aa: CSASPGNEQFF

j_gene: TRBJ1-2
v_gene: TRBV10-3
abundance: -
d_gene: -
CDR3nt: TGTGCCATCAGTGAGTCGTATCAGGGGTTCTATGGCTACACCTTC
CDR3aa: CAISESYQGFYGYTF

j_gene: TRBJ1-1
v_gene: TRBV30
abundance: -
d_gene: -
CDR3nt: TGTGCCTGGTCGACAGCCACTGAAGCTTTCTTT
CDR3aa: CAWSTATEAFF

j_gene: TRBJ2-2
v_gene: TRBV27
abundance: -
d_gene: TRBD2
CDR3nt: TGTGCCAGCAGTTTGCTAGCGGGAGAGGCGAACACCGGGGAGCTGTTTTTT
CDR3aa: CASSLLAGEANTGELFF

j_gene: TRBJ1-2
v_gene: TRBV6-4
abundance: once
d_gene: -
CDR3nt: TGTGCCCGGTGTGGAAGCTATGGCTACACCTTC
CDR3aa: CARCGSYGYTF

j_gene: TRBJ2-7
v_gene: TRBV6-5
abundance: -
d_gene: -
CDR3nt: TGTGCCAGCAGTTACCGGGGGAGTAGCCTCGAGCAGTACTTC
CDR3aa: CASSYRGSSLEQYF

j_gene: TRBJ1-1
v_gene: TRBV4-1
abundance: -
d_gene: -
CDR3nt: TGCGCCAGCAGCCCCCGAGAGAGGGAGATGAACACTGAAGCTTTCTTT
CDR3aa: CASSPREREMNTEAFF

j_gene: TRBJ2-2
v_gene: TRBV7-9
abundance: -
d_gene: -
CDR3nt: TGTGCCAGCAGCTTAGCGCCGGGAAGAAGTTTGGCCGGGGAGCTGTTTTTT
CDR3aa: CASSLAPGRSLAGELFF

j_gene: TRBJ2-7
v_gene: TRBV7-9
abundance: -
d_gene: TRBD2
CDR3nt: TGTGCCAGCAGCTTAGAAGCGGGGGTTACCTACGAGCAGTACTTC
CDR3aa: CASSLEAGVTYEQYF

j_gene: TRBJ1-4
v_gene: TRBV7-9
abundance: -
d_gene: -
CDR3nt: TGTGCCAGCAGCGTTCTCGCTGGTTCCAATGAAAAACTGTTTTTT
CDR3aa: CASSVLAGSNEKLFF

j_gene: TRBJ2-1
v_gene: TRBV18
abundance: -
d_gene: TRBD1
CDR3nt: TGTGCCAGCTCACCAGAACAACCGGGACAGCCCTACAATGAGCAGTTCTTC
CDR3aa: CASSPEQPGQPYNEQFF

j_gene: TRBJ1-5
v_gene: TRBV27
abundance: -
d_gene: -
CDR3nt: TGTGCCAGCAGTTGGGCCATCAATCAGCCCCAGCATTTT
CDR3aa: CASSWAINQPQHF

j_gene: TRBJ2-1
v_gene: TRBV3-1/TRBV3-2
abundance: -
d_gene: -
CDR3nt: TGTGCCAGCAGCCAAGATAGTCTAGCTATCGATGAGCAGTTCTTC
CDR3aa: CASSQDSLAIDEQFF

j_gene: TRBJ2-7
v_gene: TRBV2
abundance: -
d_gene: -
CDR3nt: TGTGCCATCCTCCTCGGGAGAAGCTCCTACGAGCAGTACTTC
CDR3aa: CAILLGRSSYEQYF

j_gene: TRBJ1-5
v_gene: TRBV28
abundance: -
d_gene: -
CDR3nt: TGTGCCAGTGGGGGACGGAGCAATCAGCCCCAGCATTTT
CDR3aa: CASGGRSNQPQHF

j_gene: TRBJ2-5
v_gene: TRBV7-9
abundance: -
d_gene: TRBD2
CDR3nt: TGTGCCAGCAGCTTAGCCCTGGGACTACAAGAGACCCAGTACTTC
CDR3aa: CASSLALGLQETQYF

j_gene: TRBJ2-1
v_gene: TRBV4-2
abundance: -
d_gene: -
CDR3nt: TGTGCCAGCAGCCCAGCCCGGCACGACGGTTACAATGAGCAGTTCTTC
CDR3aa: CASSPARHDGYNEQFF

j_gene: TRBJ2-3
v_gene: TRBV10-2
abundance: -
d_gene: TRBD1
CDR3nt: TGCGCCAGCAGTCCGACAGGGGAGGGCACAGATACGCAGTATTTT
CDR3aa: CASSPTGEGTDTQYF

j_gene: TRBJ2-5
v_gene: TRBV11-2
abundance: -
d_gene: -
CDR3nt: TGTGCCAGCAGCTTTGGAGGAGCTCAAGAGACCCAGTACTTC
CDR3aa: CASSFGGAQETQYF

j_gene: TRBJ2-3
v_gene: TRBV27
abundance: once
d_gene: TRBD2
CDR3nt: TGTGCCAGCAGGGGACTAAGAGCAGATACGCAGTATTTT
CDR3aa: CASRGLRADTQYF

j_gene: TRBJ1-1
v_gene: TRBV29-1
abundance: once
d_gene: -
CDR3nt: TGCAGCGTTGAAAAGGCAGGGGTTGAAGCTTTCTTT
CDR3aa: CSVEKAGVEAFF

j_gene: TRBJ2-3
v_gene: TRBV28
abundance: -
d_gene: TRBD2
CDR3nt: TGTGCCAGCAGTTTAGGGGCTAGCGGATACACAGATACGCAGTATTTT
CDR3aa: CASSLGASGYTDTQYF

j_gene: TRBJ1-1
v_gene: TRBV6-6
abundance: -
d_gene: -
CDR3nt: TGTGCCAGCAGTTACACGGGGCAGCTGAACACTGAAGCTTTCTTT
CDR3aa: CASSYTGQLNTEAFF

j_gene: TRBJ2-7
v_gene: TRBV4-2
abundance: -
d_gene: -
CDR3nt: TGTGCCAGCACGAGCGGCACTTACGAGCAGTACTTC
CDR3aa: CASTSGTYEQYF

j_gene: TRBJ1-2
v_gene: TRBV6-1
abundance: -
d_gene: -
CDR3nt: TGTGCCAGCAGTGAAGGAGTACCGGGACTCTACTATGGCTACACCTTC
CDR3aa: CASSEGVPGLYYGYTF

j_gene: TRBJ1-1
v_gene: TRBV27
abundance: -
d_gene: -
CDR3nt: TGTGCCAGCAGTTTAGCTAGGGGTATTACTGAAGCTTTCTTT
CDR3aa: CASSLARGITEAFF

j_gene: TRBJ2-3
v_gene: TRBV11-3
abundance: -
d_gene: TRBD1
CDR3nt: TGTGCCAGCAGCCCAGGACAGGGGGCCGGCACAGATACGCAGTATTTT
CDR3aa: CASSPGQGAGTDTQYF

j_gene: TRBJ1-1
v_gene: TRBV4-2
abundance: -
d_gene: -
CDR3nt: TGTGCCAGCAGCCCTTGGGGGGGGCGGGATACTGAAGCTTTCTTT
CDR3aa: CASSPWGGRDTEAFF